Listed below are T cell receptor beta chains from one sample, sequenced in a study of T-cell memory formation after mild COVID-19. TCRdb called the 5' RACE reads again in MiXCR, with one record for every CDR3 protein. Among approximately 490,000 distinct CDR3 sequences listed, 20% were seen once. Material: PBMCs or a T cell subset sorted from them (not recorded which). Receptors were obtained from an adult woman who had mild COVID-19 (a few samples of this study predate the infection). Cell type and time point are not known. The CDR3 runs from the conserved cysteine through the conserved F or W. The order of the fields is D gene, clone size, V gene, J gene, CDR3 DNA, CDR3 protein. The D gene is left open where the match is weak. Some rows have no size entry. The others give once, few or many, or a class for an expanded clone.

d_call: -; clone_size: -; v_call: TRBV3-1; j_call: TRBJ1-1; cdr3_nt: TGTGCCAGCAGCACTAGGGGTGACACTGAAGCTTTCTTT; cdr3_aa: CASSTRGDTEAFF
d_call: -; clone_size: many; v_call: TRBV12-3/TRBV12-4; j_call: TRBJ2-3; cdr3_nt: TGTGCCAGCAGTAGGCGAGGGAGCACAGATACGCAGTATTTT; cdr3_aa: CASSRRGSTDTQYF
d_call: -; clone_size: -; v_call: TRBV6-5; j_call: TRBJ1-3; cdr3_nt: TGTGCCAGCAGAAATACTGGAAACACCATATATTTT; cdr3_aa: CASRNTGNTIYF
d_call: -; clone_size: -; v_call: TRBV20-1; j_call: TRBJ2-5; cdr3_nt: TGCAGTGCTAGAGATACCCAGCGGGTCGAGACCCAGTACTTC; cdr3_aa: CSARDTQRVETQYF
d_call: -; clone_size: few; v_call: TRBV5-1; j_call: TRBJ2-7; cdr3_nt: TGCGCCAGCAGCCACCGCCCGGGGTCCCGATCCTACGAGCAGTACTTC; cdr3_aa: CASSHRPGSRSYEQYF
d_call: -; clone_size: once; v_call: TRBV6-1; j_call: TRBJ2-2; cdr3_nt: TGTGCCAGCAACCTGGCCGGGGAGCTGTTTTTT; cdr3_aa: CASNLAGELFF
d_call: -; clone_size: -; v_call: TRBV6-5; j_call: TRBJ1-3; cdr3_nt: TGTGCCAGCAGTGACAGATCCTTCTCTGGAAACACCATATATTTT; cdr3_aa: CASSDRSFSGNTIYF
d_call: TRBD2; clone_size: -; v_call: TRBV12-3/TRBV12-4; j_call: TRBJ2-3; cdr3_nt: TGTGCCAGCAGAAGCGGGAGGCCCGATACGCAGTATTTT; cdr3_aa: CASRSGRPDTQYF
d_call: -; clone_size: -; v_call: TRBV7-8; j_call: TRBJ2-3; cdr3_nt: TGTGCCAGCAGCTTAGCTCTCCGCGTTGCCGGCGGGCCAGATACGCAGTATTTT; cdr3_aa: CASSLALRVAGGPDTQYF
d_call: TRBD1; clone_size: -; v_call: TRBV7-9; j_call: TRBJ2-7; cdr3_nt: TGTGCCAGCAGCCCAACAGGGGGCAGGTCCTACGAGCAGTACTTC; cdr3_aa: CASSPTGGRSYEQYF
d_call: -; clone_size: -; v_call: TRBV7-2; j_call: TRBJ2-7; cdr3_nt: TGTGCCAGCAGCTTACTGGGCCGGGGCCTACCCGAGCAGTACTTC; cdr3_aa: CASSLLGRGLPEQYF
d_call: -; clone_size: few; v_call: TRBV24-1; j_call: TRBJ1-2; cdr3_nt: TGTGCCACCGGAGGCCGGGACTCCGCTAACTATGGCTACACCTTC; cdr3_aa: CATGGRDSANYGYTF
d_call: TRBD2; clone_size: -; v_call: TRBV7-2; j_call: TRBJ2-7; cdr3_nt: TGTGCCAGCAGCTTTTCCCTAGCGGGGAATATGTACGAGCAGTACTTC; cdr3_aa: CASSFSLAGNMYEQYF
d_call: TRBD2; clone_size: -; v_call: TRBV5-1; j_call: TRBJ2-1; cdr3_nt: TGCGCCAGCAGCAGTTTTCGACTAGCGGCTACCTACAATGAGCAGTTCTTC; cdr3_aa: CASSSFRLAATYNEQFF
d_call: TRBD1; clone_size: many; v_call: TRBV12-3/TRBV12-4; j_call: TRBJ2-5; cdr3_nt: TGTGCCAGCAGGGGACAGATCCAAGAGACCCAGTACTTC; cdr3_aa: CASRGQIQETQYF
d_call: TRBD2; clone_size: few; v_call: TRBV29-1; j_call: TRBJ2-7; cdr3_nt: TGCAGCGTTGAGCCCAGGGAGGGCTACGAGCAGTACTTC; cdr3_aa: CSVEPREGYEQYF
d_call: -; clone_size: -; v_call: TRBV7-9; j_call: TRBJ2-7; cdr3_nt: TGTGCCAGCAGCTCCCCGATAGCGACGAGGGGAGAGCAGTACTTC; cdr3_aa: CASSSPIATRGEQYF
d_call: -; clone_size: -; v_call: TRBV12-3/TRBV12-4; j_call: TRBJ1-6; cdr3_nt: TGTGCCAGCTGTTCACCCCTCCACTTT; cdr3_aa: CASCSPLHF
d_call: -; clone_size: -; v_call: TRBV6-6; j_call: TRBJ1-4; cdr3_nt: TGTGCCAGCAGTTACTTCGGGTATGGGATTGATGAAAAACTGTTTTTT; cdr3_aa: CASSYFGYGIDEKLFF
d_call: TRBD2; clone_size: many; v_call: TRBV5-1; j_call: TRBJ2-1; cdr3_nt: TGCGCCAGCACCCCGAGTCGGGGGGGAACCCCCTCCTACAATGAGCAGTTCTTC; cdr3_aa: CASTPSRGGTPSYNEQFF
d_call: -; clone_size: many; v_call: TRBV5-1; j_call: TRBJ2-5; cdr3_nt: TGCGCCAGCCGGGACTCCCAAGAGACCCAGTACTTC; cdr3_aa: CASRDSQETQYF
d_call: -; clone_size: -; v_call: TRBV2; j_call: TRBJ2-1; cdr3_nt: TGTGCCAGCAGTGAACACCGGAGCTCCTACAATGAGCAGTTCTTC; cdr3_aa: CASSEHRSSYNEQFF
d_call: -; clone_size: many; v_call: TRBV12-3/TRBV12-4; j_call: TRBJ1-1; cdr3_nt: TGTGCCAGCAGTGACAGGTTTACTGAAGCTTTCTTT; cdr3_aa: CASSDRFTEAFF
d_call: -; clone_size: -; v_call: TRBV29-1; j_call: TRBJ1-4; cdr3_nt: TGCAGCGTTCTCATCTCGAGTCTAGGAAAACTGTTTTTT; cdr3_aa: CSVLISSLGKLFF
d_call: -; clone_size: few; v_call: TRBV5-6; j_call: TRBJ2-3; cdr3_nt: TGTGCCAGCAGCTTGGGTAGCGGAGTCCCCCCAGATACGCAGTATTTT; cdr3_aa: CASSLGSGVPPDTQYF
d_call: TRBD2; clone_size: -; v_call: TRBV4-1; j_call: TRBJ2-1; cdr3_nt: TGCGCCAGCAGCCAATCGGGGCTAGCGGGAGGCTCCTACAATGAGCAGTTCTTC; cdr3_aa: CASSQSGLAGGSYNEQFF
d_call: TRBD1; clone_size: -; v_call: TRBV7-2; j_call: TRBJ1-1; cdr3_nt: TGTGCCAGCAGCTTAGGACAGGGATTTGAAGCTTTCTTT; cdr3_aa: CASSLGQGFEAFF
d_call: TRBD1; clone_size: few; v_call: TRBV6-5; j_call: TRBJ1-1; cdr3_nt: TGTGCCAGCAGTTATACCGCAGGGGGGACTGAAGCTTTCTTT; cdr3_aa: CASSYTAGGTEAFF
d_call: -; clone_size: few; v_call: TRBV12-3/TRBV12-4; j_call: TRBJ1-3; cdr3_nt: TGTGCCAGCAGTTCCTTCCTGGAGGCCTCTGGAAACACCATATATTTT; cdr3_aa: CASSSFLEASGNTIYF
d_call: TRBD1; clone_size: -; v_call: TRBV6-2/TRBV6-3; j_call: TRBJ2-7; cdr3_nt: TGTGCCAGCAGTTACACGTACAGGGGAATTTCCGACGAGCAGTACTTC; cdr3_aa: CASSYTYRGISDEQYF
d_call: -; clone_size: -; v_call: TRBV27; j_call: TRBJ1-2; cdr3_nt: TGTGCCAGCAGGGGCCTCGGGATTTCTAACTATGGCTACACCTTC; cdr3_aa: CASRGLGISNYGYTF
d_call: -; clone_size: many; v_call: TRBV5-1; j_call: TRBJ2-3; cdr3_nt: TGCGCCAGCAGCTTGTGGTCGTTGGATACGCAGTATTTT; cdr3_aa: CASSLWSLDTQYF
d_call: -; clone_size: once; v_call: TRBV29-1; j_call: TRBJ2-3; cdr3_nt: TGCAGCGTTGACCTGATGGTTGTGACAGATACGCAGTATTTT; cdr3_aa: CSVDLMVVTDTQYF
d_call: -; clone_size: many; v_call: TRBV4-3; j_call: TRBJ1-2; cdr3_nt: TGCGCCAGCAGCCCCCATCAGGGAACAGTAGCTAACTATGGCTACACCTTC; cdr3_aa: CASSPHQGTVANYGYTF
d_call: -; clone_size: few; v_call: TRBV20-1; j_call: TRBJ2-5; cdr3_nt: TGCAGTGCTAGGGAGGGAATTCAAGAGACCCAGTACTTC; cdr3_aa: CSAREGIQETQYF
d_call: TRBD2; clone_size: few; v_call: TRBV7-6; j_call: TRBJ2-7; cdr3_nt: TGTGCCAGCAGCCCGACTAGCGGGAGGGAATACGAGCAGTACTTC; cdr3_aa: CASSPTSGREYEQYF
d_call: -; clone_size: few; v_call: TRBV2; j_call: TRBJ1-1; cdr3_nt: TGTGCCAGCAGTGAAAGGGCTTTTTACAACACTGAAGCTTTCTTT; cdr3_aa: CASSERAFYNTEAFF
d_call: -; clone_size: -; v_call: TRBV7-6; j_call: TRBJ2-1; cdr3_nt: TGTGCCAGCAGCTTAGCCACTAGCCGCTACAATGAGCAGTTCTTC; cdr3_aa: CASSLATSRYNEQFF
d_call: -; clone_size: few; v_call: TRBV3-1; j_call: TRBJ2-3; cdr3_nt: TGTGCCAGCAGCCAGTATGGGGGGGGCGGCACAGATACGCAGTATTTT; cdr3_aa: CASSQYGGGGTDTQYF
d_call: TRBD1; clone_size: -; v_call: TRBV7-8; j_call: TRBJ2-7; cdr3_nt: TGTGCCAGCAGCTGGACAGGGGATGAGCAGTACTTC; cdr3_aa: CASSWTGDEQYF
d_call: -; clone_size: -; v_call: TRBV3-1; j_call: TRBJ2-7; cdr3_nt: TGTGCCAGCAGCCATACGGAGGTGGCCTACGAGCAGTACTTC; cdr3_aa: CASSHTEVAYEQYF
d_call: -; clone_size: -; v_call: TRBV13; j_call: TRBJ2-7; cdr3_nt: TGTGCCAGCAGCTTAACTGGGGAGACACTCGACTTTTACGAGCAGTACTTC; cdr3_aa: CASSLTGETLDFYEQYF
d_call: TRBD2; clone_size: -; v_call: TRBV6-1; j_call: TRBJ2-4; cdr3_nt: TGTGCCAGCGTCCTAGCGGGGGGCACCAAAAACATTCAGTACTTC; cdr3_aa: CASVLAGGTKNIQYF
d_call: TRBD1; clone_size: -; v_call: TRBV11-1; j_call: TRBJ2-3; cdr3_nt: TGTGCCAGCAGCTTAACAGACAGGGGAGGTACGCAGTATTTT; cdr3_aa: CASSLTDRGGTQYF
d_call: -; clone_size: few; v_call: TRBV7-9; j_call: TRBJ2-6; cdr3_nt: TGTGCTCGCAGGGACCCTGGGGCCAACGTCCTGACTTTC; cdr3_aa: CARRDPGANVLTF
d_call: -; clone_size: -; v_call: TRBV30; j_call: TRBJ1-6; cdr3_nt: TGTGCCTGGAAGAAGCCCTCCGGGTCGTCCTATAATTCACCCCTCCACTTT; cdr3_aa: CAWKKPSGSSYNSPLHF
d_call: -; clone_size: few; v_call: TRBV7-3; j_call: TRBJ2-7; cdr3_nt: TGTGCCAGCAGCTTAGCCTCAGGGGCACCCTACGAGCAGTACTTC; cdr3_aa: CASSLASGAPYEQYF
d_call: -; clone_size: few; v_call: TRBV3-1; j_call: TRBJ1-2; cdr3_nt: TGTGCCAGCAGCCTTGGGAGATACTTAGCTAACTATGGCTACACCTTC; cdr3_aa: CASSLGRYLANYGYTF
d_call: -; clone_size: few; v_call: TRBV5-1; j_call: TRBJ2-1; cdr3_nt: TGCGCCAGCAGCTTGGATGGGGGGGCAGGGGATGAGCAGTTCTTC; cdr3_aa: CASSLDGGAGDEQFF
d_call: -; clone_size: few; v_call: TRBV7-9; j_call: TRBJ2-3; cdr3_nt: TGTGCCAGCAGTTCATTGGACCACACAGATACGCAGTATTTT; cdr3_aa: CASSSLDHTDTQYF